Each of the 23 T cell receptor beta chains below was sequenced from the same sample in a study of blood T cell repertoires in COVID-19. TCRdb's copy holds only in-frame clones and misses some; the assay was immunoSEQ multiplex PCR. The sample has 70,000 to 95,000 clones; 75% to 90% are singletons. Material for sequencing was peripheral blood. The source of these receptors is a man aged 50-60 years with active COVID-19.

The chain links TRBV6-5 to TRBJ1-1; D possibly corresponds to TRBD1 (5 bases). Germline-derived CDR1 and CDR2 are MNHEY and SVGAGI. Deletions cut 6 bases from V and 3 bases from J, with 11 bases between. There are 13 residues in the CDR3. CDR3 sequence (DNA): TGTGCCAGCAGGGTGACAGTTTACACTGAAGCTTTCTTT. This translates into CASRVTVYTEAFF.

The chain is built from TRBV6-5 and TRBJ1-5; no firm D call. With 6 bases removed from V and 0 bases from J, the gap between germline ends came to 9 bases. The CDR3 runs 14 residues. Germline assignment: CDR1 MNHEY and CDR2 SVGAGI. CDR3 protein: CASSLGPSNQPQHF. The CDR3 DNA follows: TGTGCCAGCAGCCTGGGCCCTAGCAATCAGCCCCAGCATTTT.

The chain joins TRBV16 to TRBJ1-1, with TRBD1 matching over 7 bases. Germline V gene data show CDR1 as KGHSY and CDR2 as FQNENV. The CDR3 extends over 14 amino acids. V shed 4 bases, J shed 4 bases, and the junction held 6 bases outside the gene matches. The DNA of the CDR3 is TGTGCCAGCAGCCCCCGACAGGGAGGCACTGAAGCTTTCTTT. It is translated as CASSPRQGGTEAFF.

The genes are TRBV5-4 and TRBJ2-4; possibly TRBD1 for D (5 bases). Trimming stripped 3 bases from V and 1 base from J, with 14 bases between. CDR3 length: 16 residues. Germline V gene data show CDR1 as SGHNT and CDR2 as YYREEE (reference sequence). This CDR3 reads CASSSMTTGAKNIQYF. The CDR3 DNA follows: TGTGCCAGCAGCTCGATGACCACAGGTGCCAAAAACATTCAGTACTTC.

The rearrangement joins TRBV3-1 (or the pseudogene TRBV3-2) to TRBJ2-5, with TRBD1 matching 9 bases. Germline CDR1 is LGHDT and CDR2 is YNNKEL (reference sequence). V shed 3 bases, J shed 4 bases, and the junction held 3 bases outside the gene matches. CDR3 length: 14 amino acids. The CDR3 nucleotides are TGTGCCAGCAGCCAGACAGGGGGGCGAGAGACCCAGTACTTC. It encodes CASSQTGGRETQYF.

This chain uses TRBV28 with TRBJ2-7; D is perhaps TRBD1 (6 bases). CDR3 length: 12 amino acids. Germline V gives CDR1 MDHEN, CDR2 SYDVKM. V was shortened by 4 bases and J by 4 bases, with 8 bases between the two germline ends. CDR3 sequence (DNA): TGTGCCAGCAGTTCCAGGGGATACGAGCAGTACTTC. It yields the protein CASSSRGYEQYF.

The rearrangement uses TRBV5-6 and TRBJ1-2, with 10 bases aligning to TRBD1. The CDR3 totals 14 residues. CDR1 and CDR2 (germline): SGHDT, YYEEEE. The J segment lost 4 bases and the V segment lost 7 bases, leaving 7 bases of the junction unmatched. As DNA, the CDR3 is TGTGCCAGCCTAGACAGGGGGCAAGGCTATGGCTACACCTTC. This translates into CASLDRGQGYGYTF.

The V gene is TRBV28, the J gene TRBJ1-3; perhaps TRBD1 as D (6 bases). Germline assignment: CDR1 MDHEN and CDR2 SYDVKM. V was clipped by 5 bases and J by 7 bases, with 27 bases between them. CDR3 length: 18 residues. The CDR3 sequence is CASSLTGQRGRGMNTIYF. In DNA, the CDR3 is TGTGCCAGCAGTCTCACAGGCCAAAGGGGCAGGGGAATGAACACCATATATTTT.

The chain has TRBV6-2 or TRBV6-3 and TRBJ2-2, with 8 bases fitting TRBD1. The CDR3 is made up of 17 amino acids. Trimming at V came to 5 bases and at J to 6 bases, leaving 14 bases not matched to a gene. In germline, CDR1 is MNHEY, CDR2 SVGEGT. This chain's CDR3 is CASSQIGPGQGAGELFF. The CDR3 DNA is TGTGCCAGCAGTCAAATCGGGCCCGGACAGGGCGCCGGGGAGCTGTTTTTT.

This sequence joins TRBV2 and TRBJ2-2; D is perhaps TRBD1 (5 bases). V was pared by 1 base and J by 0 bases, with 9 bases between. Germline CDR1 is SNHLY and CDR2 is FYNNEI. This CDR3 comprises 16 residues. CDR3 sequence (DNA): TGTGCCAGCAGTGAAGAGACGACAGCGAACACCGGGGAGCTGTTTTTT. The encoded protein is CASSEETTANTGELFF.

This rearrangement joins TRBV6-5 to TRBJ2-7; TRBD1 is a possible D gene (6 bases). CDR3 length: 14 amino acids. The V gene lost 6 bases and the J gene lost 0 bases, with 12 bases spanning the gap. From germline, CDR1 is MNHEY and CDR2 SVGAGI. The CDR3 spells CASRPGQFSYEQYF. DNA for the CDR3: TGTGCCAGCAGACCCGGACAGTTCTCCTACGAGCAGTACTTC.

The chain recombines TRBV19 with TRBJ2-3, with 9 bases lining up with TRBD2. Germline trimming cut 5 bases from V and 1 base from J; bases unmatched to any gene: 7. Germline loops: CDR1 LNHDA, CDR2 SQIVND (reference sequence). The CDR3 totals 16 residues. The CDR3 nucleotides read TGTGCCAGTAGTCCCTCGAAGCGGGGGGGCACAGATACGCAGTATTTT. This sequence encodes CASSPSKRGGTDTQYF.

The V call is TRBV6-5, the J call TRBJ1-1; D gene ambiguous. With 0 bases removed from V and 5 bases from J, the gap between germline ends came to 10 bases. The V gene's germline CDR1 is MNHEY and CDR2 SVGAGI. This CDR3 comprises 14 residues. Written as DNA, the CDR3 is TGTGCCAGCAGTTACTCGTGGAAACAGACTGAAGCTTTCTTT. Protein product: CASSYSWKQTEAFF.

CDR3 amino acids: CASSSEGNTYGYTF. CDR3 in DNA: TGCGCCAGCAGCTCGGAGGGCAATACCTATGGCTACACCTTC. V usage is TRBV5-1 and J usage is TRBJ1-2; D gene uncertain. Trimming removed 3 bases from V and 4 bases from J, with 13 bases in between. Germline V gene sequence: CDR1 SGHRS, CDR2 YFSETQ. The CDR3 length is 14 residues.

The chain has TRBV4-2 and TRBJ1-2; D is uncertain. CDR1 LGHNA and CDR2 YNFKEQ come from the germline V gene. CDR3 length: 14 amino acids. V was trimmed by 8 bases and J by 7 bases, leaving 20 bases between them. Written as DNA, the CDR3 is TGTGCCAGCGTTCGTGACAACTCAGTCGGTGGCTACACCTTC. Amino acids: CASVRDNSVGGYTF.

This chain connects TRBV7-2 to TRBJ2-7; D might be TRBD2 (6 bases). V lost 1 base and J lost 2, with 15 bases in between. Germline V gene lookup returns CDR1 SGHTA and CDR2 FQGNSA. This CDR3 is built from 16 residues. CDR3 residues: CASSLGPAGGTYEQYF. CDR3 nucleotides: TGTGCCAGCAGCTTAGGGCCCGCCGGGGGTACCTACGAGCAGTACTTC.

The V call is TRBV5-1, the J call TRBJ2-3; a weak D match, TRBD2 (6 bases). CDR3 length: 15 residues. The germline V gene encodes CDR1 SGHRS and CDR2 YFSETQ. The germline V and J ends were trimmed by 4 bases and 2 bases, with 14 bases remaining between them. The DNA for the CDR3 is TGCGCCAGCAGCGGGGGGTCGGCGGTCACAGATACGCAGTATTTT. Amino acids: CASSGGSAVTDTQYF.

The chain recombines TRBV30 with TRBJ2-1; 9 bases agree with TRBD2. From germline, CDR1 is GTSNPN and CDR2 SVGIG (reference sequence). CDR3 length: 13 amino acids. V trimming: 4 bases; J trimming: 7 bases; junction bases outside the gene matches: 5. The CDR3 nucleotides read TGTGCCTGGACTAGCGGGACGGTAAATGAGCAGTTCTTC. Its protein product is CAWTSGTVNEQFF.

J is TRBJ1-1 and V is TRBV5-5; perhaps TRBD1 as D (6 bases). Germline V gene lookup returns CDR1 SGHKS and CDR2 YYEKEE (reference sequence). Trimming shortened V by 2 bases and J by 4 bases, and 12 bases separated the two germline ends. The CDR3 extends over 14 amino acids. Written as DNA, the CDR3 is TGTGCCAGCAGCTTCCAGGGGCCGAGCACTGAAGCTTTCTTT. Residues: CASSFQGPSTEAFF.

The chain links TRBV7-3 to TRBJ1-6, with 7 bases fitting TRBD1. Looked up from germline, CDR1 is SGHTA and CDR2 is FQGTGA. V was pared by 1 base and J by 6 bases, with 0 bases of the junction left unmatched. CDR3 length equals 14 residues. The chain's CDR3 is CASSLNRGNSPLHF. The CDR3 DNA reads as TGTGCCAGCAGCTTAAACAGGGGTAATTCACCCCTCCACTTT.

This clone has only a few counts. The chain recombines TRBV4-2 with TRBJ1-6; D is unresolved. The CDR3 sequence is 16 residues long. The V gene lost 0 bases and the J gene lost 7 bases, with 13 bases spanning the gap. CDR1 LGHNA and CDR2 YNFKEQ come from the germline V gene. CDR3 in DNA: TGTGCCAGCAGCCAAGAAGGTACAGCTGCGAATTCACCCCTCCACTTT. This gives the protein CASSQEGTAANSPLHF.

This clone was seen just once. V is TRBV7-2 and J is TRBJ2-7; D perhaps matches TRBD2 (5 bases). Trimming shortened V by 1 base and J by 2 bases, and 9 bases separated the two germline ends. Germline loops: CDR1 SGHTA, CDR2 FQGNSA. This CDR3 is built from 14 residues. The CDR3 nucleotides are TGTGCCAGCAGCTTAGGAGTGGGAGCCTACGAGCAGTACTTC. This encodes CASSLGVGAYEQYF.

V usage is TRBV7-2 and J usage is TRBJ2-1; TRBD1 is a possible D gene (6 bases). This CDR3 has 14 residues. V was clipped by 5 bases and J by 8 bases, with 16 bases between them. The germline gives CDR1 SGHTA, CDR2 FQGNSA. CDR3 in DNA: TGTGCCAGCAGCCCTATGGGGGCCTCAGATGAGCAGTTCTTC. Its translation: CASSPMGASDEQFF.